This TCR beta chain appears in the sequencing data of a study of blood T cell repertoires in COVID-19. About the research overall: Whether acute or convalescent, the COVID-19 samples came from the United States, Italy and Spain.

In the authors' methods: Scientists estimated how many nucleated cells there were by amplifying reference gene primers. The repertoire was sequenced with immunoSEQ multiplex PCR; TCRdb's copy has only in-frame clones and lacks some. That table furnishes V, J and clone size, whereas the DNA furnished D and trimming. The sample has fewer than 500,000 clones; roughly 85% are singletons. Everyone who took part was 18 to 89 years old, and they came from 20 to 25 US areas. Cohort assignment relied on participant-reported clinical history. Input material: PBMCs or T cells enriched from blood (not recorded which). This TCR was recovered from a woman between 18 and 30 years old with acute COVID-19.

DNA of the CDR3: TGTGCCAGCAGGAGTCAGGGAGGCGGGGCTAATGAAAAACTGTTTTTT. Its protein product is CASRSQGGGANEKLFF. The chain is built from TRBV27 and TRBJ1-4; maybe TRBD1 (5 bases). This CDR3 is 16 amino acids long. V was clipped by 6 bases and J by 3 bases, with 17 bases between them. Germline loops: CDR1 MNHEY, CDR2 SMNVEV (reference sequence). Variable domain in full (rest from reference TRBV27 and TRBJ1-4): EAQVTQNPRYLITVTGKKLTVTCSQNMNHEYMSWYRQDPGLGLRQIYYSMNVEVTDKGDVPEGYKVSRKEKRNFPLILESPSPNQTSLYFCASRSQGGGANEKLFFGSGTQLSVL.